These 23 T cell receptor beta chains originate from one sample sequenced in a study of neurological immune-mediated disorders. MiXCR was run by TCRdb on the 5' RACE reads, yielding one entry per CDR3 protein. The sample has 31,000 or so distinct CDR3 sequences, about an eighth seen once; the top ten hold around 5%. Time point specified: technical triplicate 2. The sequenced material came from CD4+ T cells from blood. The receptors originated from a female donor with HTLV-1-associated myelopathy (HAM/TSP).

This clonotype was observed at least ten times. J is TRBJ2-5 and V is TRBV29-1, with 11 bases identical to TRBD1. J lost 7 bases, V lost 3 bases, and 4 bases had no gene match. The CDR3 is 13 residues long. Germline values: CDR1 SQVTM, CDR2 ANQGSEA. CDR3 in DNA: TGCAGCGTTGAGCGGGGACAGGGGGGGACCCAGTACTTC. This gives the protein CSVERGQGGTQYF.

This clonotype showed up many times. V is TRBV7-3 and J is TRBJ2-1; 9 positions agree with TRBD1. Germline V gene sequence: CDR1 SGHTA, CDR2 FQGTGA. This CDR3 region has 15 residues. Trimming removed 5 bases from V and 5 bases from J; junction bases left unmatched: 7. Here the CDR3 reads CASSRGTGRNNEQFF. CDR3 nucleotides: TGTGCCAGCAGCCGTGGGACAGGGAGAAACAATGAGCAGTTCTTC.

Ten or more counts support this clonotype. The J gene is TRBJ2-1, the V gene TRBV5-4, with D hard to call. The V gene's germline CDR1 is SGHNT and CDR2 YYREEE (reference sequence). V lost 0 bases and J lost 2, with 6 bases in between. The CDR3 totals 14 residues. For the CDR3, the DNA is TGTGCCAGCAGCTTGGCAGGACCCTACAATGAGCAGTTCTTC. Protein product: CASSLAGPYNEQFF.

Many counts were recorded for this clonotype. The chain employs TRBV5-1 and TRBJ2-7; either TRBD1 or TRBD2 may fit D (5 bases each). Germline CDR1 SGHRS, CDR2 YFSETQ. The CDR3 is 15 amino acids. V gave up 4 bases and J gave up 0 bases, with 14 bases separating them. CDR3 bases: TGCGCCAGCAGCCTCCGGGACGGCAACTCCTACGAGCAGTACTTC. This codes for CASSLRDGNSYEQYF.

Ten or more counts support this clonotype. V and J are TRBV24-1 and TRBJ2-5, with D maybe TRBD1 (7 bases). CDR1 is KGHDR and CDR2 is SFDVKD in the germline V gene. This CDR3 region has 14 residues. The ends were cut back, 3 bases at V and 5 bases at J, with 12 bases in the middle. CDR3 nucleotide sequence: TGTGCCACCAGTGATGACAGGGACTTCGAGACCCAGTACTTC. Encoded protein: CATSDDRDFETQYF.

This clonotype was recorded at least ten times. The chain carries TRBV6-5 and TRBJ2-7, with TRBD2 as a possible D gene (6 bases). V lost 6 bases to trimming and J lost 3 bases, with 15 bases between them. This CDR3 has 14 amino acids. The germline V gene has CDR1 MNHEY and CDR2 SVGAGI. CDR3 nucleotides: TGTGCCAGCAGCGGAGGGGCGGCCCGCTACGAGCAGTACTTC. This sequence encodes CASSGGAARYEQYF.

This clonotype was detected ten times or more. The chain couples TRBV5-1 to TRBJ2-7; tentative D call: TRBD1 (6 bases). Trimming shortened V by 4 bases and J by 6 bases, and 17 bases separated the two germline ends. The V gene's germline CDR1 is SGHRS and CDR2 YFSETQ. The CDR3 spans 14 residues. CDR3 residues: CASSPTTGYPEQYF. The CDR3 DNA reads TGCGCCAGCAGCCCAACGACAGGTTACCCCGAGCAGTACTTC.

This clonotype rates as medium-sized (0.01 to 0.1%). The chain combines TRBV5-1 with TRBJ2-3; 11 bases fit TRBD2. CDR3 length equals 17 residues. Germline values: CDR1 SGHRS, CDR2 YFSETQ. V was clipped by 3 bases and J by 5 bases; unmatched bases: 11. CDR3 loop: CASSYLGTSGSGDTQYF. In DNA, the CDR3 is TGCGCCAGCAGCTATCTCGGGACTAGCGGATCCGGAGATACGCAGTATTTT. The full variable domain, with the rest looked up from reference TRBV5-1 and TRBJ2-3, is KAGVTQTPRYLIKTRGQQVTLSCSPISGHRSVSWYQQTPGQGLQFLFEYFSETQRNKGNFPGRFSGRQFSNSRSEMNVSTLELGDSALYLCASSYLGTSGSGDTQYFGPGTRLTVL.

There are many counts of this clonotype. The chain uses TRBV7-2 and TRBJ2-7; weak D call: TRBD1 (7 bases). V dropped 5 bases and J dropped 5 bases, with 13 bases sitting between them. The CDR3 covers 13 residues. Germline CDR1 and CDR2: SGHTA and FQGNSA. CDR3 sequence: CASSPQGGDEQYF. CDR3 DNA: TGTGCCAGCAGCCCTCAGGGGGGCGACGAGCAGTACTTC.

This clonotype was counted many times. V usage is TRBV11-2 and J usage is TRBJ2-1; D is possibly TRBD2 (6 bases). V was cut by 2 bases and J by 0 bases, with 14 bases left in between. The CDR3 is made up of 17 amino acids. Germline CDR1 is SGHAT and CDR2 is FQNNGV. CDR3 sequence reads: CASSLKLDGSSYNEQFF. The CDR3 region has the DNA TGTGCCAGCAGCTTAAAGTTGGACGGGAGCTCCTACAATGAGCAGTTCTTC.

This clonotype appeared many times. The V gene is TRBV9, the J gene TRBJ2-1, with D perhaps being TRBD1 or TRBD2 (5 bases each). Trimming stripped 4 bases from V and 6 bases from J, with 14 bases between. The CDR3 has 14 amino acids. Germline loops: CDR1 SGDLS, CDR2 YYNGEE. The CDR3 reads CASSIDGALNEQFF. CDR3 DNA sequence: TGTGCCAGCAGCATAGACGGGGCACTCAATGAGCAGTTCTTC.

The chain carries TRBV4-2 and TRBJ1-1; D unresolved. With 1 base removed from V and 2 bases from J, the gap between germline ends came to 2 bases. The length of the CDR3 is 12 residues. Germline V CDR1 and CDR2: LGHNA, YNFKEQ. CDR3: CASSQANTEAFF. The CDR3 DNA follows: TGTGCCAGCAGCCAAGCAAACACTGAAGCTTTCTTT.

Many counts were recorded for this clonotype. The chain joins TRBV20-1 to TRBJ2-1; D uncertain. The length of the CDR3 is 11 residues. V was pared by 4 bases and J by 9 bases, with 10 bases between. CDR1 and CDR2 (germline): DFQATT, SNEGSKA (reference sequence). The CDR3 region has the DNA TGCAGTGCTAAGATTTTCCCTGAGCAGTTCTTC. The encoded protein is CSAKIFPEQFF.

This clonotype qualifies as medium-sized. The V and J genes are TRBV7-2 and TRBJ1-1; D may be TRBD1 (5 bases). Germline CDR1 and CDR2: SGHTA and FQGNSA. This CDR3 is built from 14 residues. The V end lost 3 bases, the J end lost 4 bases, and 12 bases lay between the germline ends. The CDR3 DNA is TGTGCCAGCAGCTTTGCTCGGGGCTCCACTGAAGCTTTCTTT. Protein product: CASSFARGSTEAFF.

Details on this clonotype: A read error may account for a junction end that differs from germline. The rearrangement joins TRBV4-3 to TRBJ2-2; 13 nucleotides line up with TRBD2. Germline-derived CDR1 and CDR2 are LGHNA and YSLEER. The length of the CDR3 is 18 residues. The CDR3 bases are TGCGCCAGCAGCCGGGGACTAGCGGGGTGGCCCGACACCGTGGAGCTGTTTTTT. It translates to CASSRGLAGWPDTVELFF.

The V call is TRBV3-1, the J call TRBJ1-2, with D unresolved. The CDR3 runs to 11 residues. Germline assignment: CDR1 LGHDT and CDR2 YNNKEL (reference sequence). V gave up 2 bases and J gave up 8 bases, with 6 bases separating them. DNA for the CDR3: TGTGCCAGCAGCCAAAGCGGAGGCTACACCTTC. Amino acids: CASSQSGGYTF.

Relative to its sample, this clonotype is medium-sized. The rearrangement joins TRBV7-3 to TRBJ1-1; no firm D call. The CDR3 is 13 amino acids. Germline V gives CDR1 SGHTA, CDR2 FQGTGA. Trimming cost V 0 bases and J 3 bases, with 5 bases left between them. CDR3 nucleotide sequence: TGTGCCAGCAGCTTAACGCAGGACACTGAAGCTTTCTTT. It specifies CASSLTQDTEAFF.

This clonotype came up many times. This rearrangement joins TRBV20-1 to TRBJ2-1; tentatively, D is TRBD2 (5 bases). V lost 3 bases and J 6 bases, leaving 12 bases between the germline ends. Per the germline V gene, CDR1 is DFQATT and CDR2 is SNEGSKA (reference sequence). The CDR3 totals 13 residues. CDR3 nucleotides: TGCAGTGCTAGCTACGAAAGCGGCAATGAGCAGTTCTTC. Protein: CSASYESGNEQFF.

This clonotype was counted at least ten times. The chain employs TRBV24-1 and TRBJ2-1; 12 positions match TRBD2. This CDR3 has 18 amino acids. Unmatched junction bases numbered 12, after V lost 7 bases and J lost 3 bases. Germline V gene data show CDR1 as KGHDR and CDR2 as SFDVKD. In DNA, the CDR3 is TGTGCCACCAGCGCTCTGACTAGCGGGGGCCATCTCTACAATGAGCAGTTCTTC. This encodes CATSALTSGGHLYNEQFF.

The sample holds many counts of this clonotype. CDR3 nucleotide sequence: TGCGCCAGCGGGGTAACTAATGAAAAACTGTTTTTT. Protein sequence: CASGVTNEKLFF. The V gene is TRBV4-1, the J gene TRBJ1-4, with unresolved D. Germline V CDR1 and CDR2: MGHRA, YSYEKL. The V end was cut by 8 bases, the J end by 1 base, with 5 bases between. This CDR3 comprises 12 residues.

In its sample, this clonotype was seen many times. The rearrangement links TRBV11-2 to TRBJ1-2; 8 bases match TRBD1. Trimming took 5 bases from V and 4 from J; bases not matched to a gene: 9. In germline, CDR1 is SGHAT, CDR2 FQNNGV. The CDR3 totals 15 residues. DNA of the CDR3: TGTGCCAGCAGCCGAGCGGGACAGGAACTCTATGGCTACACCTTC. Residues: CASSRAGQELYGYTF.

This clonotype showed up many times. V and J are TRBV9 and TRBJ2-7, with TRBD1 identical over 7 bases. CDR3 length: 14 residues. Germline CDR1 is SGDLS and CDR2 is YYNGEE. The V gene end was trimmed by 0 bases and the J gene end by 6 bases; junction bases not matched to a gene: 6. The CDR3 DNA reads as TGTGCCAGCAGCGTAGGAGGGGGCTTTGTCGAGCAGTACTTC. The encoded protein is CASSVGGGFVEQYF.

This clonotype was seen many times. The J gene is TRBJ2-4, the V gene TRBV18; TRBD1 agrees at 7 bases. The CDR3 has 15 amino acids. Germline V gene data show CDR1 as KGHSH and CDR2 as LQKENI. The V segment lost 6 bases and the J segment 0 bases; nucleotides outside the gene matches: 5. The CDR3 DNA follows: TGTGCCAGCTCCCCGGACAGGTTAGCCAAAAACATTCAGTACTTC. Its translation: CASSPDRLAKNIQYF.